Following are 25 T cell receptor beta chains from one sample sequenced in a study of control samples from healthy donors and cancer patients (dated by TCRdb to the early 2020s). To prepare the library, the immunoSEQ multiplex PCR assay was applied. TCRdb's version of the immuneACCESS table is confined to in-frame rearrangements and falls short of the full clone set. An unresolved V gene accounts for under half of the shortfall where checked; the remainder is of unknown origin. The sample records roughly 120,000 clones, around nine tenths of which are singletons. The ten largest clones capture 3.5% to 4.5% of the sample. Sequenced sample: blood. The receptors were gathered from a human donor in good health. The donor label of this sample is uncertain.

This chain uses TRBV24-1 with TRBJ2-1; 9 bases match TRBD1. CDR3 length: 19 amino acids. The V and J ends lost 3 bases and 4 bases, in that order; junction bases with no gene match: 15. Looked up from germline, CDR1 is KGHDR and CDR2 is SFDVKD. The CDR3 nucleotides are TGTGCCACCAGTGATACCAGTGTCCTTCCAGGACAGGGGTACAATGAGCAGTTCTTC. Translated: CATSDTSVLPGQGYNEQFF.

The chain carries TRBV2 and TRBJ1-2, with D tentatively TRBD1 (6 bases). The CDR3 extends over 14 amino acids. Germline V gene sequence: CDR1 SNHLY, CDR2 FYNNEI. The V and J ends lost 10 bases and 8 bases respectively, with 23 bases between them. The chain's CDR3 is CATAMRGRGRGYTF. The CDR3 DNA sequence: TGTGCCACAGCTATGAGGGGCAGGGGAAGAGGCTACACCTTC.

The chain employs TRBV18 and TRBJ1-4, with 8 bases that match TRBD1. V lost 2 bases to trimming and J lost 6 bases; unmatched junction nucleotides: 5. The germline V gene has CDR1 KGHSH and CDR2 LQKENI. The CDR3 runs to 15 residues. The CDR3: CASSPGQGADEKLFF. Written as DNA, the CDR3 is TGTGCCAGCTCACCAGGCCAGGGGGCAGATGAAAAACTGTTTTTT.

The DNA for the CDR3 is TGTGCCTGGAGTACACAGGGCAATGAGCAGTTCTTC. Its protein product is CAWSTQGNEQFF. The genes are TRBV30 and TRBJ2-1, with D perhaps TRBD1 (6 bases). The germline V gene encodes CDR1 GTSNPN and CDR2 SVGIG (reference sequence). The V and J ends lost 2 bases and 6 bases respectively, with 8 bases between them. This CDR3 spans 12 amino acids.

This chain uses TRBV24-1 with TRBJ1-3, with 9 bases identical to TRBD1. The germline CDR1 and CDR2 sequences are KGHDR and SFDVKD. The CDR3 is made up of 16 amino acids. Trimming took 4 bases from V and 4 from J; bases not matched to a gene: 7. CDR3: CATSDATGGEGNTIYF. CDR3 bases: TGTGCCACCAGTGACGCGACAGGGGGAGAAGGAAACACCATATATTTT.

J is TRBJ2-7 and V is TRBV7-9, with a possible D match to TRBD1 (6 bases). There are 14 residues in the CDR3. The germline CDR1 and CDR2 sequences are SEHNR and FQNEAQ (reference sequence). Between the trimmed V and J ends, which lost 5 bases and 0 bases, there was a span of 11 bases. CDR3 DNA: TGTGCCAGCAGCCTCACAGGGAACTCCTACGAGCAGTACGTC. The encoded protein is CASSLTGNSYEQYV.

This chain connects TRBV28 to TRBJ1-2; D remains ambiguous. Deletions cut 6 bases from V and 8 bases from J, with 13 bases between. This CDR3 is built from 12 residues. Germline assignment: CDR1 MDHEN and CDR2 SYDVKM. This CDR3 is CASRTPTGGYTF. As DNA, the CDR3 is TGTGCCAGCAGAACCCCCACGGGCGGCTACACCTTC.

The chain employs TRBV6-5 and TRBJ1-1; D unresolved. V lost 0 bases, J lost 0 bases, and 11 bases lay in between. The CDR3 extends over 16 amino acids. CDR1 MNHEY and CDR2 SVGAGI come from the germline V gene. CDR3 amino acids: CASSYSALTMNTEAFF. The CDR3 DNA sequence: TGTGCCAGCAGTTACTCGGCGCTTACAATGAACACTGAAGCTTTCTTT.

The CDR3 is CASSSGTELNTEAFF. The CDR3 coding sequence is TGCGCCAGCAGCTCGGGGACAGAATTGAACACTGAAGCTTTCTTT. The gene calls are TRBV5-1 and TRBJ1-1; 7 positions agree with TRBD1. The length of the CDR3 is 15 residues. The junction had 5 bases not matched to a gene; V was cut back by 3 bases and J by 0 bases. Germline-derived CDR1 and CDR2 are SGHRS and YFSETQ.

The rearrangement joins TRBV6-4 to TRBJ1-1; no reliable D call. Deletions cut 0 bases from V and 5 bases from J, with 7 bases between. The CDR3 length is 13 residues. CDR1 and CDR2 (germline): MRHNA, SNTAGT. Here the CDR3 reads CASSDSGETEAFF. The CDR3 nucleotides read TGTGCCAGCAGTGACTCTGGGGAGACTGAAGCTTTCTTT.

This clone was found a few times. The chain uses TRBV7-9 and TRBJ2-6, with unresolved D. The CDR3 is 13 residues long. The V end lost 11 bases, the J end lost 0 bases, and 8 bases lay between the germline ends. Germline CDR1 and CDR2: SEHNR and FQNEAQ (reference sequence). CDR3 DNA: TGTGCCGGGGTGAGCTCTGGGGCCAACGTCCTGACTTTC. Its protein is CAGVSSGANVLTF.

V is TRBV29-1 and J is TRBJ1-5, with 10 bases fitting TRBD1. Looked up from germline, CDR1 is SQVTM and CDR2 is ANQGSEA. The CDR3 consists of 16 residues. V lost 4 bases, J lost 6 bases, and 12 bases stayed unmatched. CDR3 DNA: TGCAGCGTTGTCCCCGGGACAGGGGACTTCGGTCAGCCCCAGCATTTT. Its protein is CSVVPGTGDFGQPQHF.

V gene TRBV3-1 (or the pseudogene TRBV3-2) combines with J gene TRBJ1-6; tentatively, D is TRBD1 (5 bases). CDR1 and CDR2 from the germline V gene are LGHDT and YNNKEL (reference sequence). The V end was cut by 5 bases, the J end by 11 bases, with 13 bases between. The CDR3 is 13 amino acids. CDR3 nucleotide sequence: TGTGCCAGCAGCGCGGACCGGGGGGCACCCCTCCACTTT. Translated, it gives CASSADRGAPLHF.

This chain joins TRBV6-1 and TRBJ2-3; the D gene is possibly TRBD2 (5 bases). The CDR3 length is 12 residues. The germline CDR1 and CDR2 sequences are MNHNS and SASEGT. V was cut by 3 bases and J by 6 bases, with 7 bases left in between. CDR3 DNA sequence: TGTGCCAGCAGTGAGAGGGTGGATACGCAGTATTTT. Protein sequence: CASSERVDTQYF.

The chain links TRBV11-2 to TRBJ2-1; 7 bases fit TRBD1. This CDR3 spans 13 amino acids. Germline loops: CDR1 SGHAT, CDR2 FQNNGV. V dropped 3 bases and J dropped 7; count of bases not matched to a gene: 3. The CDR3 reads CASSFTGENEQFF. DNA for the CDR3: TGTGCCAGCAGCTTTACAGGGGAAAATGAGCAGTTCTTC.

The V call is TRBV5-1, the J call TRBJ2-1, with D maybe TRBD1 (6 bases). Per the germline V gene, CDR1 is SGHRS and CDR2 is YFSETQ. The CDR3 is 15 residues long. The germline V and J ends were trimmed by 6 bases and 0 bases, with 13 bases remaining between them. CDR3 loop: CASTAGQSSYNEQFF. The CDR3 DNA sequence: TGCGCCAGCACCGCCGGACAGAGCTCCTACAATGAGCAGTTCTTC. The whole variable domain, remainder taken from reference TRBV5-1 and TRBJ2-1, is KAGVTQTPRYLIKTRGQQVTLSCSPISGHRSVSWYQQTPGQGLQFLFEYFSETQRNKGNFPGRFSGRQFSNSRSEMNVSTLELGDSALYLCASTAGQSSYNEQFFGPGTRLTVL.

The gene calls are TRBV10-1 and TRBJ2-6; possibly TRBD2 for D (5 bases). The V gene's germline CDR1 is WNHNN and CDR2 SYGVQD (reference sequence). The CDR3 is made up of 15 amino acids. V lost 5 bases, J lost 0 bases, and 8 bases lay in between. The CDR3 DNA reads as TGCGCCAGCAGTACGGGAAACTCTGGGGCCAACGTCCTGACTTTC. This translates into CASSTGNSGANVLTF.

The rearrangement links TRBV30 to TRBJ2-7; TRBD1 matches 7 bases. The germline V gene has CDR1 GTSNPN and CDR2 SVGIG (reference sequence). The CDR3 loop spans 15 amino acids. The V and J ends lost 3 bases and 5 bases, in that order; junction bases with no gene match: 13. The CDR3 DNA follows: TGTGCCTGGAGGGGAACAGGGGTTCCTTGGAACGAGCAGTACTTC. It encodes CAWRGTGVPWNEQYF.

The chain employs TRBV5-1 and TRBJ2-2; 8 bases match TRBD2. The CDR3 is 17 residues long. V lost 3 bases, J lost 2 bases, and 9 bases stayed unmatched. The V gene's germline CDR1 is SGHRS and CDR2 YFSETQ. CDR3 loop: CASSSRPGLANTGELFF. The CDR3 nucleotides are TGCGCCAGCAGCTCCCGACCAGGACTAGCAAACACCGGGGAGCTGTTTTTT.

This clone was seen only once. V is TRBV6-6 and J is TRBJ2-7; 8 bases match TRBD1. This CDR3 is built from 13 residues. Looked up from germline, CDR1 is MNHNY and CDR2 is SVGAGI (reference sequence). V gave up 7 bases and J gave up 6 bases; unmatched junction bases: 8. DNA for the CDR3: TGTGCCAGCAACGACAGGGGACGTCGCGAGCAGTACTTC. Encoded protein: CASNDRGRREQYF.

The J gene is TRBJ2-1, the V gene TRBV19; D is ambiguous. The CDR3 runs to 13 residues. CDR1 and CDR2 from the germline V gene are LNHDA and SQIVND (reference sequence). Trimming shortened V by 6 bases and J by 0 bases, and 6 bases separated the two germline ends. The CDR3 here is CASRAASYNEQFF. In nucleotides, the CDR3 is TGTGCCAGTAGGGCAGCCTCCTACAATGAGCAGTTCTTC.

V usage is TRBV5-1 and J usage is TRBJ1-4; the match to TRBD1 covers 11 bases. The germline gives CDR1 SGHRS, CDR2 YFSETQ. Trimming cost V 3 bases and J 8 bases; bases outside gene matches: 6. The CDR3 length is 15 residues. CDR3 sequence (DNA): TGCGCCAGCAGCTGGACAGGGGGCGCTCGGGAAAAACTGTTTTTT. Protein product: CASSWTGGAREKLFF.

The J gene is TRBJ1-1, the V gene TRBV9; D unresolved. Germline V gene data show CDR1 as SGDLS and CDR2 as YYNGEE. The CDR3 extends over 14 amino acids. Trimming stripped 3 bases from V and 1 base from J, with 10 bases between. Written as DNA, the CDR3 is TGTGCCAGCAGCGCCGAATGGGGGAACACTGAAGCTTTCTTT. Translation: CASSAEWGNTEAFF. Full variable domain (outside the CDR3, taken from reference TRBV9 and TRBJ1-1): DSGVTQTPKHLITATGQRVTLRCSPRSGDLSVYWYQQSLDQGLQFLIQYYNGEERAKGNILERFSAQQFPDLHSELNLSSLELGDSALYFCASSAEWGNTEAFFGQGTRLTVV.

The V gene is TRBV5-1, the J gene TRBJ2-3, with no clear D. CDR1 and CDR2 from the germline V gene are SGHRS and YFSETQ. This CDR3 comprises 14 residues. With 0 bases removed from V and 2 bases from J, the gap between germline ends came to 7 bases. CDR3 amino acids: CASSLGQHTDTQYF. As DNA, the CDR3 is TGCGCCAGCAGCTTGGGGCAGCACACAGATACGCAGTATTTT. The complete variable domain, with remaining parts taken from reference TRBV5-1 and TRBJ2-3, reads KAGVTQTPRYLIKTRGQQVTLSCSPISGHRSVSWYQQTPGQGLQFLFEYFSETQRNKGNFPGRFSGRQFSNSRSEMNVSTLELGDSALYLCASSLGQHTDTQYFGPGTRLTVL.

CDR3 amino acids: CASSSAREFNEQFF. The CDR3 bases are TGTGCCAGCAGCTCCGCACGGGAGTTCAATGAGCAGTTCTTC. The gene calls are TRBV7-9 and TRBJ2-1; possible D gene TRBD2, 6 bases. CDR3 length: 14 residues. CDR1 SEHNR and CDR2 FQNEAQ come from the germline V gene (reference sequence). The V gene lost 4 bases and the J gene lost 6 bases, with 13 bases spanning the gap.